This T cell receptor (beta chain) was identified in a study of T-cell reconstitution after alpha-beta-depleted transplantation in children. Construction of the TCRbeta library involved unique molecular identifiers. TCRdb called the PCR reads again in MiXCR, with one record for every CDR3 protein. Of hundreds of thousands of distinct CDR3 sequences in the sample, 16% were seen once. Trimming left V 3 bases short and J 0 bases short, with 14 bases between. The CDR3 extends over 16 amino acids. The germline V gene encodes CDR1 LGHNA and CDR2 YSLEER. The chain carries TRBV4-3 and TRBJ1-1, with D maybe TRBD1 (5 bases). The TCR comes from a human donor who donated a stem cell graft to a child with acute myeloid leukemia. The sample consisted of PBMCs from the stem cell graft donor, taken from the stem cell graft. The CDR3 region is CASSQGVPSMNTEAFF. The CDR3 DNA is TGCGCCAGCAGCCAGGGGGTCCCTTCTATGAACACTGAAGCTTTCTTT.